This TCR beta chain was sequenced during a study of OX40 agonist ivuxolimab in advanced cancers. Trimming cost V 6 bases and J 3 bases; bases outside gene matches: 6. Germline assignment: CDR1 MDHEN and CDR2 SYDVKM. This CDR3 has 15 residues. Some clones are missing from TCRdb's copy, which holds only in-frame ones; the method was immunoSEQ multiplex PCR. The sample consists of around 30,000 clones, about four fifths of them appearing once. The sequences come from CD4+ or CD8+ T cells sorted from blood, collected in a trial of the OX40 agonist ivuxolimab. The sequence derives from an adult with an advanced solid tumor such as melanoma, head and neck, liver or kidney cancer. The chain employs TRBV28 and TRBJ2-7, with 12 bases aligning to TRBD2. The CDR3 region is CASSPSGRAGYEQYF. CDR3 DNA sequence: TGTGCCAGCAGCCCTAGCGGGAGGGCCGGCTACGAGCAGTACTTC.